This TCR beta chain comes out of a study of blood T cell repertoires in COVID-19. Study-wide background: Whether acute or convalescent, the COVID-19 samples came from the United States, Italy and Spain.

V trimming: 6 bases; J trimming: 0 bases; junction bases outside the gene matches: 5. The CDR3 consists of 15 residues. Germline-derived CDR1 and CDR2 are SQVTM and ANQGSEA. On this clone itself: Other DNA sequences in the sample encode the same CDR3.

As originally analysed: Estimated nucleated cell counts came from reference gene primer amplification. Sequencing was performed with immunoSEQ multiplex PCR; in TCRdb, only in-frame clones are kept and a portion is missing. That table is the source of V, J and clone size, and D and trimming were worked out from the DNA. Found here are about 87,000 clones, about four fifths of them singletons; the top ten hold about 2%. The chain has TRBV29-1 and TRBJ2-3, with 11 bases that match TRBD2. The source is a woman aged 70 to 79 with acute or convalescent COVID-19. The specimen was peripheral blood. CDR3 amino acids: CSVQRLAGSTDTQYF. The DNA of the CDR3 is TGCAGCGTCCAGAGACTAGCGGGGAGCACAGATACGCAGTATTTT.